The rows below give T cell receptor beta chains drawn from one sample of a study of T cells in narcolepsy. Sequencing used immunoSEQ multiplex PCR; TCRdb keeps in-frame clones, though not all of them. The sample consists of some 20,000 clones, roughly four fifths of them appearing once. Sequencing input: memory (CD45RA-) CD4+ T cells from blood. The receptor set was obtained from a human donor in good health. CDR3s include the opening cysteine and the closing phenylalanine or tryptophan. D genes are given only for firm matches. Rows give clone size only sometimes, using once, few, many, or a class for an expanded clone.

CDR3aa: CASSPLGTDTQYF; CDR3nt: TGTGCCAGTTCTCCACTAGGCACAGATACGCAGTATTTT; v_gene: TRBV2; d_gene: -; abundance: -; j_gene: TRBJ2-3
CDR3aa: CASSLESGKTQYF; CDR3nt: TGTGCCAGCAGCTTAGAGTCCGGAAAGACCCAGTACTTC; v_gene: TRBV7-9; d_gene: -; abundance: once; j_gene: TRBJ2-5
CDR3aa: CASSGGQREANYGYTF; CDR3nt: TGTGCCAGCAGCGGTGGCCAGAGAGAAGCTAACTATGGCTACACCTTC; v_gene: TRBV7-9; d_gene: -; abundance: medium-sized; j_gene: TRBJ1-2
CDR3aa: CASSLGGMNTEAFF; CDR3nt: TGCGCCAGCAGCTTGGGGGGAATGAACACTGAAGCTTTCTTT; v_gene: TRBV5-1; d_gene: -; abundance: -; j_gene: TRBJ1-1
CDR3aa: CASSIRASGSGRELFF; CDR3nt: TGTGCCAGTAGTATAAGGGCTAGCGGGAGTGGCAGGGAGCTGTTTTTT; v_gene: TRBV19; d_gene: TRBD2; abundance: -; j_gene: TRBJ2-2
CDR3aa: CASSFERGETQYF; CDR3nt: TGCGCCAGCAGCTTCGAAAGGGGGGAGACCCAGTACTTC; v_gene: TRBV5-1; d_gene: -; abundance: -; j_gene: TRBJ2-5
CDR3aa: CASSLRGPCGYTF; CDR3nt: TGTGCCAGCAGTTTGAGGGGCCCCTGTGGCTACACCTTC; v_gene: TRBV27; d_gene: -; abundance: -; j_gene: TRBJ1-2
CDR3aa: CASSPDFNIQYF; CDR3nt: TGTGCCAGCAGCCCGGACTTCAACATTCAGTACTTC; v_gene: TRBV7-2; d_gene: -; abundance: -; j_gene: TRBJ2-4
CDR3aa: CASSPPPWGGQGLYEQYF; CDR3nt: TGTGCCAGCTCACCCCCCCCCTGGGGGGGACAGGGGCTCTACGAGCAGTACTTC; v_gene: TRBV18; d_gene: TRBD1; abundance: -; j_gene: TRBJ2-7
CDR3aa: CASRWTGVMTGELFF; CDR3nt: TGTGCCAGCCGATGGACTGGGGTTATGACCGGGGAGCTGTTTTTT; v_gene: TRBV5-4; d_gene: -; abundance: -; j_gene: TRBJ2-2
CDR3aa: CASSVTADLGAQYF; CDR3nt: TGTGCCAGCAGCGTAACGGCCGATTTAGGGGCCCAGTACTTC; v_gene: TRBV9; d_gene: -; abundance: -; j_gene: TRBJ2-5
CDR3aa: CASSSGGWGGYTF; CDR3nt: TGTGCCAGCAGCTCCGGGGGTTGGGGTGGCTACACCTTC; v_gene: TRBV7-2; d_gene: -; abundance: -; j_gene: TRBJ1-2
CDR3aa: CSSTIRRTEAFF; CDR3nt: TGCAGCTCGACTATCAGGCGAACTGAAGCTTTCTTT; v_gene: TRBV29-1; d_gene: -; abundance: -; j_gene: TRBJ1-1
CDR3aa: CASSLVQGEETQYF; CDR3nt: TGTGCCAGCAGCTTGGTGCAGGGCGAAGAGACCCAGTACTTC; v_gene: TRBV5-6; d_gene: -; abundance: -; j_gene: TRBJ2-5
CDR3aa: CASSVLAGASEQYF; CDR3nt: TGTGCCAGCAGCGTACTAGCGGGAGCGAGCGAGCAGTACTTC; v_gene: TRBV7-9; d_gene: TRBD2; abundance: -; j_gene: TRBJ2-7
CDR3aa: CAWGSGSSYNEQFF; CDR3nt: TGTGCCTGGGGTAGCGGGAGCTCCTACAATGAGCAGTTCTTC; v_gene: TRBV30; d_gene: TRBD2; abundance: -; j_gene: TRBJ2-1
CDR3aa: CASSPGHSGNTIYF; CDR3nt: TGTGCCAGCAGTCCGGGACACTCTGGAAACACCATATATTTT; v_gene: TRBV6-6; d_gene: -; abundance: -; j_gene: TRBJ1-3
CDR3aa: CASSVKYEQYF; CDR3nt: TGTGCCAGCAGTGTGAAGTACGAGCAGTACTTC; v_gene: TRBV28; d_gene: -; abundance: -; j_gene: TRBJ2-7
CDR3aa: CASSLPGGGAGSPLHF; CDR3nt: TGTGCCAGCAGCCTGCCGGGGGGGGGCGCCGGCTCACCCCTCCACTTT; v_gene: TRBV7-2; d_gene: -; abundance: -; j_gene: TRBJ1-6
CDR3aa: CASSIGGDSPLHF; CDR3nt: TGTGCCAGTAGTATAGGGGGGGATTCACCCCTCCACTTT; v_gene: TRBV19; d_gene: -; abundance: -; j_gene: TRBJ1-6
CDR3aa: CASSPGPLETQYF; CDR3nt: TGTGCCAGCAGCCCGGGGCCTCTTGAGACCCAGTACTTC; v_gene: TRBV7-9; d_gene: -; abundance: few; j_gene: TRBJ2-5
CDR3aa: CASARHSYEQYF; CDR3nt: TGTGCCAGCGCCCGACACTCCTACGAGCAGTACTTC; v_gene: TRBV7-9; d_gene: -; abundance: -; j_gene: TRBJ2-7
CDR3aa: CASSPNTGAGELFF; CDR3nt: TGTGCCAGCTCACCAAATACAGGGGCCGGGGAGCTGTTTTTT; v_gene: TRBV18; d_gene: TRBD1; abundance: few; j_gene: TRBJ2-2
CDR3aa: CSVEGGTSGIGTDTQYF; CDR3nt: TGCAGCGTTGAAGGCGGGACTAGCGGGATAGGCACAGATACGCAGTATTTT; v_gene: TRBV29-1; d_gene: TRBD2; abundance: -; j_gene: TRBJ2-3
CDR3aa: CASSQGVATNEKLFF; CDR3nt: TGCGCCAGCAGCCAAGGGGTCGCAACTAATGAAAAACTGTTTTTT; v_gene: TRBV4-3; d_gene: -; abundance: few; j_gene: TRBJ1-4
CDR3aa: CASKTGLESPLHF; CDR3nt: TGTGCCAGCAAAACAGGGTTGGAGTCACCCCTCCACTTT; v_gene: TRBV6-1; d_gene: -; abundance: -; j_gene: TRBJ1-6
CDR3aa: CASSNGGGRNYGYTF; CDR3nt: TGTGCCAGTAGTAATGGCGGGGGCCGAAACTATGGCTACACCTTC; v_gene: TRBV19; d_gene: -; abundance: few; j_gene: TRBJ1-2
CDR3aa: CASSARDSFHEQYF; CDR3nt: TGTGCCAGCAGCGCCCGGGACAGCTTCCACGAGCAGTACTTC; v_gene: TRBV9; d_gene: TRBD1; abundance: once; j_gene: TRBJ2-7
CDR3aa: CASSVPGTGANVLTF; CDR3nt: TGTGCCAGCAGCGTACCTGGGACCGGGGCCAACGTCCTGACTTTC; v_gene: TRBV9; d_gene: -; abundance: -; j_gene: TRBJ2-6
CDR3aa: CASSRTSGRSYEQYF; CDR3nt: TGTGCCAGCAGCAGGACTAGCGGGAGATCCTACGAGCAGTACTTC; v_gene: TRBV2; d_gene: TRBD2; abundance: -; j_gene: TRBJ2-7
CDR3aa: CASSLPPNRGRNEQFF; CDR3nt: TGTGCCAGCAGTCTACCACCGAACAGGGGGAGGAATGAGCAGTTCTTC; v_gene: TRBV27; d_gene: TRBD1; abundance: once; j_gene: TRBJ2-1
CDR3aa: CASSQSGGAGNTGELFF; CDR3nt: TGTGCCAGCAGCCAATCCGGGGGGGCAGGGAACACCGGGGAGCTGTTTTTT; v_gene: TRBV4-2; d_gene: TRBD2; abundance: -; j_gene: TRBJ2-2
CDR3aa: CASSLGAGYTF; CDR3nt: TGTGCCAGCAGCTTAGGAGCCGGCTACACCTTC; v_gene: TRBV7-3; d_gene: -; abundance: once; j_gene: TRBJ1-2
CDR3aa: CASRGVSTDTQYF; CDR3nt: TGTGCCAGCCGAGGGGTTAGCACAGATACGCAGTATTTT; v_gene: TRBV7-2; d_gene: -; abundance: -; j_gene: TRBJ2-3
CDR3aa: CASSQVWTFGNEQFF; CDR3nt: TGCGCCAGCAGCCAAGTGTGGACATTTGGCAATGAGCAGTTCTTC; v_gene: TRBV4-3; d_gene: -; abundance: -; j_gene: TRBJ2-1
CDR3aa: CASSWPGSSGVNEQFF; CDR3nt: TGTGCCAGCAGTTGGCCGGGTTCCTCCGGGGTGAATGAGCAGTTCTTC; v_gene: TRBV7-3; d_gene: -; abundance: -; j_gene: TRBJ2-1
CDR3aa: CASSSTPGLGNYGYTF; CDR3nt: TGTGCCAGCAGCTCCACCCCCGGCTTAGGAAACTATGGCTACACCTTC; v_gene: TRBV7-2; d_gene: -; abundance: -; j_gene: TRBJ1-2
CDR3aa: CASSQVHHRAEGLIQYF; CDR3nt: TGCGCCAGCAGCCAAGTCCACCACAGGGCCGAGGGGCTTATCCAGTACTTC; v_gene: TRBV4-3; d_gene: -; abundance: -; j_gene: TRBJ2-5
CDR3aa: CASSEVGNEQFF; CDR3nt: TGTGCCAGCAGTGAGGTGGGGAATGAGCAGTTCTTC; v_gene: TRBV25-1; d_gene: -; abundance: -; j_gene: TRBJ2-1
CDR3aa: CASAPSGNADTQYF; CDR3nt: TGTGCCAGCGCCCCGAGCGGGAACGCAGATACGCAGTATTTT; v_gene: TRBV9; d_gene: TRBD2; abundance: few; j_gene: TRBJ2-3
CDR3aa: CASSVTSVNNEQFF; CDR3nt: TGTGCCAGCAGCGTTACTAGCGTAAACAATGAGCAGTTCTTC; v_gene: TRBV9; d_gene: TRBD2; abundance: -; j_gene: TRBJ2-1
CDR3aa: CASSLRGASRRAQYF; CDR3nt: TGTGCCAGCAGCTTACGGGGAGCGTCCCGGAGGGCCCAGTACTTC; v_gene: TRBV5-6; d_gene: -; abundance: few; j_gene: TRBJ2-5
CDR3aa: CAISQGAGEKLFF; CDR3nt: TGTGCCATCAGTCAGGGAGCGGGTGAAAAACTGTTTTTT; v_gene: TRBV10-3; d_gene: -; abundance: -; j_gene: TRBJ1-4
CDR3aa: CASRVTGVTDTIYF; CDR3nt: TGTGCCAGCAGAGTAACAGGGGTAACGGACACCATATATTTT; v_gene: TRBV25-1; d_gene: TRBD1; abundance: -; j_gene: TRBJ1-3
CDR3aa: CASSPGTSGVYEQFF; CDR3nt: TGTGCCAGCAGCCCCGGGACTAGCGGGGTATATGAGCAGTTCTTC; v_gene: TRBV7-3; d_gene: TRBD2; abundance: -; j_gene: TRBJ2-1
CDR3aa: CAWGGSGSGNTIYF; CDR3nt: TGTGCCTGGGGTGGGAGTGGCTCTGGAAACACCATATATTTT; v_gene: TRBV30; d_gene: -; abundance: -; j_gene: TRBJ1-3
CDR3aa: CASSPQGANQPQHF; CDR3nt: TGTGCCAGCTCACCCCAGGGGGCGAATCAGCCCCAGCATTTT; v_gene: TRBV18; d_gene: TRBD1; abundance: once; j_gene: TRBJ1-5
CDR3aa: CSGEITEAFF; CDR3nt: TGCAGCGGCGAGATCACTGAAGCTTTCTTT; v_gene: TRBV29-1; d_gene: -; abundance: -; j_gene: TRBJ1-1
CDR3aa: CASSSSLHRGDYEQYF; CDR3nt: TGTGCCAGTAGTTCGAGCCTCCACAGAGGGGACTACGAGCAGTACTTC; v_gene: TRBV19; d_gene: -; abundance: -; j_gene: TRBJ2-7
CDR3aa: CASSLAGARTGELFF; CDR3nt: TGTGCCAGCAGCTTAGCGGGTGCACGGACCGGGGAGCTGTTTTTT; v_gene: TRBV7-2; d_gene: -; abundance: -; j_gene: TRBJ2-2
CDR3aa: CASSAEKGDGYTF; CDR3nt: TGTGCCAGCAGTGCTGAGAAGGGGGATGGCTACACCTTC; v_gene: TRBV2; d_gene: -; abundance: -; j_gene: TRBJ1-2
CDR3aa: CASSLSGGTDTQYF; CDR3nt: TGCGCCAGCAGCTTGTCTGGGGGCACAGATACGCAGTATTTT; v_gene: TRBV5-1; d_gene: -; abundance: -; j_gene: TRBJ2-3
CDR3aa: CASSEQGASYEQYF; CDR3nt: TGTGCCAGCAGTGAACAGGGGGCCTCCTACGAGCAGTACTTC; v_gene: TRBV2; d_gene: TRBD1; abundance: -; j_gene: TRBJ2-7
CDR3aa: CASGPHSGGQPQHF; CDR3nt: TGTGCTAGTGGTCCACACTCTGGGGGTCAGCCCCAGCATTTT; v_gene: TRBV12-5; d_gene: -; abundance: -; j_gene: TRBJ1-5
CDR3aa: CASSVERGLRENIQYF; CDR3nt: TGTGCCAGCAGCGTCGAACGGGGACTAAGAGAAAACATTCAGTACTTC; v_gene: TRBV9; d_gene: TRBD2; abundance: few; j_gene: TRBJ2-4
CDR3aa: CASSFLRTGNTDTQYF; CDR3nt: TGTGCCAGCAGTTTCCTAAGGACCGGAAACACAGATACGCAGTATTTT; v_gene: TRBV6-5; d_gene: -; abundance: few; j_gene: TRBJ2-3
CDR3aa: CAIKWDRGLVEQYF; CDR3nt: TGTGCCATCAAATGGGACAGGGGGCTCGTCGAGCAGTACTTC; v_gene: TRBV10-3; d_gene: TRBD1; abundance: once; j_gene: TRBJ2-7
CDR3aa: CASSLRGEPHHTF; CDR3nt: TGTGCCAGCAGTTTACGCGGAGAACCCCACCACACCTTC; v_gene: TRBV27; d_gene: -; abundance: -; j_gene: TRBJ1-2
CDR3aa: CASSLRAETQYF; CDR3nt: TGTGCCAGCAGCTTGCGGGCAGAGACCCAGTACTTC; v_gene: TRBV5-3; d_gene: -; abundance: few; j_gene: TRBJ2-5